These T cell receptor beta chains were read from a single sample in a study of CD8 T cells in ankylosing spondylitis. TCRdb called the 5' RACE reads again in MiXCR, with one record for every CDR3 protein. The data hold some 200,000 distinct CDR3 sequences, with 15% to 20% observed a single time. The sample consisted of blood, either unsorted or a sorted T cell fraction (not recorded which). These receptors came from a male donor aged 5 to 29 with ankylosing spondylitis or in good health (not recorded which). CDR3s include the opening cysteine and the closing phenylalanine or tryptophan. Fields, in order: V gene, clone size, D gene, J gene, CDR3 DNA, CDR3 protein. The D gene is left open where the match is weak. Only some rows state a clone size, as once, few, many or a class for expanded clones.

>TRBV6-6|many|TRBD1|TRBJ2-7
TGTGCCAGCAGTCCCCCAGGGGGCGAGCAGTACTTC
CASSPPGGEQYF
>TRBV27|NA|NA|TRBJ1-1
TGTGCCAGCACCCAGACGCCGAACACTGAAGCTTTCTTT
CASTQTPNTEAFF
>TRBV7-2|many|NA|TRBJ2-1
TGTGCCAGCAGAAGGGACGTCGGCTACAATGAGCAGTTCTTC
CASRRDVGYNEQFF
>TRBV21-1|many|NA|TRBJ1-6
TGTGCCAGCAGCGCCCCCGAACAGACCGGGACAGGGGTCTATAATTCACCCCTCCACTTT
CASSAPEQTGTGVYNSPLHF
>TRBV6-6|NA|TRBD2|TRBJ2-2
TGTGCCAGCAGTTACTCCCGCGGGGGTCACGGGGAGCTGTTTTTT
CASSYSRGGHGELFF
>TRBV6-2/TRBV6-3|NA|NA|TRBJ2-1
TGTGCCAGCAGTCTGCGGGTAGTCTCCTACAATGAGCAGTTCTTC
CASSLRVVSYNEQFF
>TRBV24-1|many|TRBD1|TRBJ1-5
TGTGCCACCAGTGACCCGGGACAGGGGGCTTTTCAGCCCCAGCATTTT
CATSDPGQGAFQPQHF
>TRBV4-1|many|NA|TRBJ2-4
TGCGCCAGCAGCCAAGACTTGGGTCTAGCCAAAAACATTCAGTACTTC
CASSQDLGLAKNIQYF
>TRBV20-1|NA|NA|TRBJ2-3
TGCAGTGCTAGTCGCCTCAGCGGAGATACGCAGTATTTT
CSASRLSGDTQYF
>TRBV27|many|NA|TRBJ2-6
TGTGCCAGCAGTTTTGGGAGCGGAACTGGGGCCAACGTCCTGACTTTC
CASSFGSGTGANVLTF
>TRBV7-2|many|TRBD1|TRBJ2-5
TGTGCCAGCACCGGGACAGTCCAAGAGACCCAGTACTTC
CASTGTVQETQYF
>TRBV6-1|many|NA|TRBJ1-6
TGTGCCAGCAGTGGGCAGGAGGGACCCCTCCACTTT
CASSGQEGPLHF
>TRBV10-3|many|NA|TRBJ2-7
TGTGCCATCAGTGAGTTGGTTGGCCCAGACGAGCAGTACTTC
CAISELVGPDEQYF
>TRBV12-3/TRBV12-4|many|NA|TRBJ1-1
TGTGCCAGCAGTTTAGATCGGGCCCTGAACACTGAAGCTTTCTTT
CASSLDRALNTEAFF
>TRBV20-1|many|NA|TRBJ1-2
TGCAGTGCTTTACAGGGCGTTCTTACGACTAACTATGGCTACACCTTC
CSALQGVLTTNYGYTF
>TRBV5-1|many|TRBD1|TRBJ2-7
TGCGCCAGCAGCTTGGTTCAGGGGGCGAACGAGCAGTACTTC
CASSLVQGANEQYF
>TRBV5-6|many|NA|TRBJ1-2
TGTGCCAGCAGCTTGACTGAGCCCCGCTATGGCTACACCTTC
CASSLTEPRYGYTF
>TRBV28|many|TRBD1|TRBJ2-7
TGTGCCAGCACCTCCGGGACAGGGTTCTACGAGCAGTACTTC
CASTSGTGFYEQYF
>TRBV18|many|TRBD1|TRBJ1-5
TGTGCCAGCTCACCCTTCCCGGGACAGGGAGTTCAGCCCCAGCATTTT
CASSPFPGQGVQPQHF
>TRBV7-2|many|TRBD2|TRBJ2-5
TGTGCCAGCAGCAGCGGGGCGCGCCTCCAAGAGACCCAGTACTTC
CASSSGARLQETQYF
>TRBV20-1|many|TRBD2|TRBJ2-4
TGCAGTGCTAGAGTTCCGGGACTAGCCTTAGCCAAAAACATTCAGTACTTC
CSARVPGLALAKNIQYF
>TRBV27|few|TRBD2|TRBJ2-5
TGTGCCAGCAGTCGACTAGCGGGAGGGCGAGAGACCCAGTACTTC
CASSRLAGGRETQYF
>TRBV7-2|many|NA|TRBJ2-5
TGTGCCAGCAGCTTAAGCTGGCTTAAAGAGACCCAGTACTTC
CASSLSWLKETQYF
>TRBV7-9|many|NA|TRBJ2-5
TGTGCCAGCAGCTTAGACAGGGTGGTATGGAAGACCCAGTACTTC
CASSLDRVVWKTQYF
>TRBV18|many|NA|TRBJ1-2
TGTGCCAGCTCACCGGGCATGGATCGAACTGGCTACACCTTC
CASSPGMDRTGYTF
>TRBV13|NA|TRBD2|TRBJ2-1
TGTGCCAGCAAGGTTAGCGGGAGAACCATTGAGCAGTTCTTC
CASKVSGRTIEQFF
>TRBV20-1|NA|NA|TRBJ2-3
TGCAGTGCTAGGGTAGCTAGGTCAGGCACAGATACGCAGTATTTT
CSARVARSGTDTQYF
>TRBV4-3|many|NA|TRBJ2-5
TGCGCCAGCAGCCAAGAAGGAGCCGACGGAGAGACCCAGTACTTC
CASSQEGADGETQYF
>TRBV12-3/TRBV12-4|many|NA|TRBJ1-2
NA
CASSFVAGGNTF
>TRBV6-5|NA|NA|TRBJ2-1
TGTGCCAGCAGTTACCAGAACAATGAGCAGTTCTTC
CASSYQNNEQFF
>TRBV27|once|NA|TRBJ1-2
TGTGCCAGCAGTCGATTTTCCGTGTCTTCTAACTATGGCTACACCTTC
CASSRFSVSSNYGYTF
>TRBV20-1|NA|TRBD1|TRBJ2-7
TGCAGTGCTAGAGATTCATGGGCAGGGGGTTACGAGCAGTACTTC
CSARDSWAGGYEQYF
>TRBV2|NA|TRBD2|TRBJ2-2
TGTGCCAGCACGGATAGGGACTCCGGGAGGCTCACCGGGGAGCTGTTTTTT
CASTDRDSGRLTGELFF
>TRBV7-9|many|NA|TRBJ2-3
TGTGCCAGCAGCCCGGGACACCTAAGCACAGATACGCAGTATTTT
CASSPGHLSTDTQYF
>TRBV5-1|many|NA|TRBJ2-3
TGCGCCAGCGGGGGGCCGCGTACGACAGATACGCAGTATTTT
CASGGPRTTDTQYF
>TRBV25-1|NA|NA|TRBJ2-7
TGTGCCAGCAGTGCTTTTGGCCCGGACTACGAGCAGTACTTC
CASSAFGPDYEQYF
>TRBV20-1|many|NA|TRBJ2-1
TGCAGTGCCTCCCGGGGTGAGCAGTTCTTC
CSASRGEQFF
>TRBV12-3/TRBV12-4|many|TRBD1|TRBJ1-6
TGTGCCAGCAGTCCTACAGGGGCTTCTCGGAATTCACCCCTCCACTTT
CASSPTGASRNSPLHF
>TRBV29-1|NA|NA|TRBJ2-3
TGCAGCGTTGATAGGGGTAGAACAGATACGCAGTATTTT
CSVDRGRTDTQYF
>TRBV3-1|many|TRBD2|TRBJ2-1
TGTGCCAGCAAGTCCGCCGGGACTAGCGGGAGACTCGATGAGCAGTTCTTC
CASKSAGTSGRLDEQFF
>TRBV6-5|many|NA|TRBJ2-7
TGTGCCAGCAGTTACAGGGAAGGCTACGAGCAGTACTTC
CASSYREGYEQYF
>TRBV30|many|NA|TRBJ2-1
TGTGCCTGGAGTTCGCGGAACAATGAGCAGTTCTTC
CAWSSRNNEQFF
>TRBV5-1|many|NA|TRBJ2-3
TGCGCCAGCATACTCCGGGACAAGAGCACAGATACGCAGTATTTT
CASILRDKSTDTQYF
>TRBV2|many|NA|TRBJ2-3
TGTGCCAACGTACCGGGACCAAGCACAGATACGCAGTATTTT
CANVPGPSTDTQYF
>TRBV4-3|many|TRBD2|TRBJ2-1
TGCGCCAGCAGCCAAGATGGGGCCAGCGGGAGGTACAATGAGCAGTTCTTC
CASSQDGASGRYNEQFF
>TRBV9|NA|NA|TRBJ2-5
TGTGCCAGCAGCCCGGGGACGGTCCAAGAGATCCAGTACTTC
CASSPGTVQEIQYF
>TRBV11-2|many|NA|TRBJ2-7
TGTGCCAGCAGCTCCCCTCCCCGTACCTACGAGCAGTACTTC
CASSSPPRTYEQYF
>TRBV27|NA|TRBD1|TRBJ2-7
TGTGCCAGCAGTCGAGGGACAGGGTTTTACGAGCAGTACTTC
CASSRGTGFYEQYF
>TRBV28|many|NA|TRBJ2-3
TGTGCCAGCAAGACGGGAGACACAGATACGCAGTATTTT
CASKTGDTDTQYF
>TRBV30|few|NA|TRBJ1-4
TGTGCCTGGAGTGGGCATGGGGACGCCGGAAGCAATGAAAAACTGTTTTTT
CAWSGHGDAGSNEKLFF
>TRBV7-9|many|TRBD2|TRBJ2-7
TGTGCCAGCAGCTTAAGGGCGGGAGCCACCGTGCTAGAGCCATACGAGCAGTACTTC
CASSLRAGATVLEPYEQYF
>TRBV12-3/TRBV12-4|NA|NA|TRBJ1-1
TGTGCCAGCAGTTTTTCAGACTACACTGAAGCTTTCTTT
CASSFSDYTEAFF
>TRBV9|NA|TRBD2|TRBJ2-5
TGTGCCAGCAGCGTGACTAGCGGGAGGGGTTCGGGGGAGACCCAGTACTTC
CASSVTSGRGSGETQYF
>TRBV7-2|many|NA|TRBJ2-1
TGTGCCAGCAGTCAAGATTCCGGGCTCGGCTCCTACAATGAGCAGTTCTTC
CASSQDSGLGSYNEQFF
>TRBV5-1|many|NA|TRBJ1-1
TGCGCCAGCCACACTGGTCGGGGAAGGTTGAACACTGAAGCTTTCTTT
CASHTGRGRLNTEAFF